The 24 T cell receptor beta chains reported below all come from one sample, sequenced in a study of shared clonotypes between healthy human individuals. Some clones are missing from TCRdb's copy, which holds only in-frame ones; the method was immunoSEQ multiplex PCR. The sample carries about 960,000 clones, over 60% recorded once. Material: memory CD4+ T cells sorted from blood. Subset noted: CD45RA-negative fraction. The receptors shown here come from a man in his late teens or twenties in good health.

This chain uses TRBV5-3 with TRBJ2-2; 9 nucleotides line up with TRBD1. TRBV5-3 is recorded as an ORF, its role being uncertain. V was clipped by 4 bases and J by 3 bases; unmatched bases: 10. This CDR3 has 17 residues. CDR3: CARSIPRTGDDTGELFF. For the CDR3, the DNA is TGTGCCAGAAGCATCCCAAGGACAGGGGACGACACCGGGGAGCTGTTTTTT.

The chain links TRBV30 to TRBJ1-2; D call uncertain. This CDR3 is 13 amino acids long. Trimming pared 2 bases from V and 4 bases from J, leaving 11 bases between. The germline V gene encodes CDR1 GTSNPN and CDR2 SVGIG (reference sequence). The CDR3 bases are TGTGCCTGGAGTTCGGTCAGAGTCTATGGCTACACCTTC. Protein product: CAWSSVRVYGYTF.

The gene calls are TRBV20-1 and TRBJ2-1; no definite D call. V was clipped by 0 bases and J by 8 bases, with 5 bases between them. CDR1 is DFQATT, CDR2 SNEGSKA, per germline (reference sequence). The CDR3 has 11 amino acids. The DNA of the CDR3 is TGCAGTGCTAGAGAACTGGATGAGCAGTTCTTC. Residues: CSARELDEQFF.

This clone appeared once. V gene TRBV5-6 combines with J gene TRBJ2-2; D possibly corresponds to TRBD2 (6 bases). There are 16 residues in the CDR3. CDR1 is SGHDT, CDR2 YYEEEE, per germline. V was trimmed by 4 bases and J by 3 bases, leaving 16 bases between them. This chain's CDR3 is CASSPLLSGYTGELFF. In DNA, the CDR3 is TGTGCCAGCAGCCCGCTTCTTAGCGGTTACACCGGGGAGCTGTTTTTT.

This chain uses TRBV19 with TRBJ2-7, with 9 nucleotides matching TRBD2. The CDR3 covers 14 residues. Trimming took 3 bases from V and 2 from J; bases not matched to a gene: 2. The germline V gene encodes CDR1 LNHDA and CDR2 SQIVND (reference sequence). The CDR3 loop reads CASSILAGPYEQYF. The DNA for the CDR3 is TGTGCCAGTAGTATTCTAGCGGGACCCTACGAGCAGTACTTC.

V and J are TRBV2 and TRBJ1-4; perhaps TRBD1 as D (6 bases). V lost 4 bases to trimming and J lost 8 bases, with 8 bases between them. Germline lookup yields CDR1 SNHLY and CDR2 FYNNEI. The CDR3 sequence is 12 residues long. The CDR3 loop reads CASSVDSEKLFF. In nucleotides, the CDR3 is TGTGCCAGCAGTGTGGACAGCGAAAAACTGTTTTTT.

The CDR3 protein is CASSLRGQGAREQYF. The CDR3 nucleotides are TGTGCCAGCAGCTTACGGGGACAGGGGGCGAGGGAGCAGTACTTC. The genes are TRBV11-2 and TRBJ2-7; 12 bases agree with TRBD1. CDR1 SGHAT and CDR2 FQNNGV come from the germline V gene. The CDR3 length is 15 residues. Trimming at V came to 2 bases and at J to 7 bases, leaving 6 bases not matched to a gene. The full variable domain, with the rest looked up from reference TRBV11-2 and TRBJ2-7, is EAGVAQSPRYKIIEKRQSVAFWCNPISGHATLYWYQQILGQGPKLLIQFQNNGVVDDSQLPKDRFSAERLKGVDSTLKIQPAKLEDSAVYLCASSLRGQGAREQYFGPGTRLTVT.

About this clone: Additional DNA sequences in this sample encode the identical CDR3. The chain uses TRBV5-1 and TRBJ2-5, with D unresolved. Germline V gene sequence: CDR1 SGHRS, CDR2 YFSETQ. The CDR3 has 14 residues. V was clipped by 0 bases and J by 5 bases, with 11 bases between them. The CDR3, as DNA: TGCGCCAGCAGCTTGGGATACCCTCGCGAGACCCAGTACTTC. Protein sequence: CASSLGYPRETQYF.

The chain has TRBV29-1 and TRBJ2-1; 11 bases are a match to TRBD2. The CDR3 consists of 18 residues. J lost 2 bases, V lost 1 base, and 10 bases had no gene match. In germline, CDR1 is SQVTM, CDR2 ANQGSEA. CDR3 loop: CSVEVRELAGVTYNEQFF. CDR3 coding DNA: TGCAGCGTTGAAGTTAGGGAACTAGCGGGAGTAACCTACAATGAGCAGTTCTTC.

CDR3 coding DNA: TGTGCCAGCAGCGCCACAGGGGCAGATACGCAGTATTTT. Amino acid sequence: CASSATGADTQYF. This sequence joins TRBV5-6 and TRBJ2-3, with 7 bases fitting TRBD1. V lost 4 bases, J lost 4 bases, and 3 bases stayed unmatched. The length of the CDR3 is 13 residues. Per the germline V gene, CDR1 is SGHDT and CDR2 is YYEEEE. Full variable domain (missing parts from reference TRBV5-6 and TRBJ2-3): DAGVTQSPTHLIKTRGQQVTLRCSPKSGHDTVSWYQQALGQGPQFIFQYYEEEERQRGNFPDRFSGHQFPNYSSELNVNALLLGDSALYLCASSATGADTQYFGPGTRLTVL.

This chain links TRBV4-1 with TRBJ2-7; 7 bases agree with TRBD1. The V and J ends lost 3 bases and 3 bases, in that order; junction bases with no gene match: 14. In germline, CDR1 is MGHRA, CDR2 YSYEKL. This CDR3 has 17 amino acids. The CDR3 protein is CASSQGAGTAVFYEQYF. The CDR3 coding sequence is TGCGCCAGCAGCCAGGGAGCCGGGACAGCCGTATTCTACGAGCAGTACTTC.

Regarding this clone: Other DNA sequences in the sample encode the same CDR3. V and J are TRBV5-1 and TRBJ2-7, with TRBD1 matching 9 bases. Germline V CDR1 and CDR2: SGHRS, YFSETQ. The CDR3 has 14 amino acids. Trimming at V came to 5 bases and at J to 2 bases, leaving 5 bases not matched to a gene. CDR3 DNA sequence: TGCGCCAGCAGGCCCGGGACAGGGACCTACGAGCAGTACTTC. Translation: CASRPGTGTYEQYF.

This clone has only a few counts. The rearrangement joins TRBV30 to TRBJ2-7, with D perhaps matching TRBD1 (6 bases). CDR1 is GTSNPN, CDR2 SVGIG, per germline (reference sequence). Trimming removed 0 bases from V and 5 bases from J, with 14 bases in between. The CDR3 sequence is 14 residues long. The CDR3 protein is CAWSVQLGADEQYF. The CDR3 region has the DNA TGTGCCTGGAGTGTACAGTTGGGGGCCGACGAGCAGTACTTC. The variable domain in full, completed from reference TRBV30 and TRBJ2-7, reads SQTIHQWPATLVQPVGSPLSLECTVEGTSNPNLYWYRQAAGRGLQLLFYSVGIGQISSEVPQNLSASRPQDRQFILSSKKLLLSDSGFYLCAWSVQLGADEQYFGPGTRLTVT.

V is TRBV9 and J is TRBJ2-3; 8 nucleotides agree with TRBD1. Germline CDR1 is SGDLS and CDR2 is YYNGEE. The CDR3 runs 14 residues. The junction had 1 base not matched to a gene; V was cut back by 0 bases and J by 4 bases. CDR3 coding DNA: TGTGCCAGCAGCGTAGGGACAGGGCCAGATACGCAGTATTTT. Encoded protein: CASSVGTGPDTQYF.

The gene calls are TRBV28 and TRBJ1-4; D is ambiguous. Germline loops: CDR1 MDHEN, CDR2 SYDVKM. This CDR3 is built from 11 residues. V was shortened by 6 bases and J by 8 bases, with 7 bases between the two germline ends. This chain's CDR3 is CASSRLEKLFF. DNA of the CDR3: TGTGCCAGCAGCCGTTTAGAAAAACTGTTTTTT. The full variable domain, its missing parts supplied by reference TRBV28 and TRBJ1-4, is DVKVTQSSRYLVKRTGEKVFLECVQDMDHENMFWYRQDPGLGLRLIYFSYDVKMKEKGDIPEGYSVSREKKERFSLILESASTNQTSMYLCASSRLEKLFFGSGTQLSVL.

This chain joins TRBV9 and TRBJ2-3; 10 bases map to TRBD2. The CDR3 covers 16 residues. V lost 4 bases and J lost 2; bases outside the gene matches: 7. The germline CDR1 and CDR2 sequences are SGDLS and YYNGEE. In nucleotides, the CDR3 is TGTGCCAGCAGCATACGGACTAGCGGAAACACAGATACGCAGTATTTT. Translating it yields CASSIRTSGNTDTQYF.

CDR3 in DNA: TGTGCCAGCAGCTTAATTGCTAGCAATGAGCAGTTCTTC. Its protein is CASSLIASNEQFF. The chain is built from TRBV7-3 and TRBJ2-1; D remains ambiguous. Trimming took 1 base from V and 6 from J, leaving 7 bases between them. The length of the CDR3 is 13 residues. Per germline, CDR1 SGHTA and CDR2 FQGTGA.

This chain links TRBV14 with TRBJ1-2; weak D call: TRBD1 (5 bases). Germline assignment: CDR1 SGHDN and CDR2 FVKESK. The CDR3 is 15 residues long. Trimming cost V 1 base and J 6 bases, with 15 bases left between them. The CDR3 DNA is TGTGCCAGCAGCCAAGTTTCCGGGGGAATAGATGGCTACACCTTC. Translating it yields CASSQVSGGIDGYTF.

This chain joins TRBV30 and TRBJ1-5, with a weak D call TRBD1 (6 bases). V lost 0 bases and J lost 6, with 12 bases in between. Germline V lookup: CDR1 GTSNPN, CDR2 SVGIG (reference sequence). The CDR3 runs 14 residues. The CDR3 DNA reads TGTGCCTGGAGTGTAGATACAGGGCGTCAGCCCCAGCATTTT. As protein: CAWSVDTGRQPQHF.

The rearrangement joins TRBV7-2 to TRBJ2-2; D remains unclear. The CDR3 has 14 amino acids. Germline values: CDR1 SGHTA, CDR2 FQGNSA. With 3 bases removed from V and 10 bases from J, the gap between germline ends came to 15 bases. The CDR3 sequence is CASSFSPIVEELFF. CDR3 nucleotides: TGTGCCAGCAGCTTTTCCCCCATTGTGGAGGAGCTGTTTTTT.

The rearrangement links TRBV7-8 to TRBJ2-2; weak D call: TRBD1 (6 bases). V dropped 8 bases and J dropped 6 bases, with 19 bases sitting between them. The CDR3 runs 15 residues. Germline loops: CDR1 SGHVS, CDR2 FQNEAQ. CDR3 in amino acids: CASGTSTGLSGELFF. CDR3 in DNA: TGTGCCAGCGGCACTTCTACAGGGTTGTCCGGGGAGCTGTTTTTT.

This clone turned up a few times. The chain links TRBV5-1 to TRBJ2-1; TRBD2 matches at 9 bases. The CDR3 totals 16 residues. The trim removed 4 bases at V and 6 bases at J, leaving 11 bases unmatched. Germline V CDR1 and CDR2: SGHRS, YFSETQ. The CDR3 loop reads CASSPRSGLAGNEQFF. CDR3 coding DNA: TGCGCCAGCAGCCCCCGGTCGGGACTAGCCGGCAATGAGCAGTTCTTC.

The rearrangement links TRBV6-1 to TRBJ2-3; D is ambiguous. Trimming cost V 3 bases and J 2 bases, with 15 bases left between them. The length of the CDR3 is 16 residues. CDR1 and CDR2 (germline): MNHNS, SASEGT. CDR3 DNA sequence: TGTGCCAGCAGTGATTTCGCCACGTCTGACACAGATACGCAGTATTTT. This sequence encodes CASSDFATSDTDTQYF.

The rearrangement links TRBV7-6 to TRBJ1-4; D perhaps matches TRBD1 (5 bases). The CDR3 is made up of 15 amino acids. Germline lookup yields CDR1 SGHVS and CDR2 FNYEAQ. Trimming removed 2 bases at V and 5 bases at J, with 12 bases between. The chain's CDR3 is CASSLFGEGNEKLFF. The CDR3 coding sequence is TGTGCCAGCAGCTTATTCGGGGAGGGGAATGAAAAACTGTTTTTT. The variable domain in full, completed from reference TRBV7-6 and TRBJ1-4, reads GAGVSQSPRYKVTKRGQDVALRCDPISGHVSLYWYRQALGQGPEFLTYFNYEAQQDKSGLPNDRFSAERPEGSISTLTIQRTEQRDSAMYRCASSLFGEGNEKLFFGSGTQLSVL.